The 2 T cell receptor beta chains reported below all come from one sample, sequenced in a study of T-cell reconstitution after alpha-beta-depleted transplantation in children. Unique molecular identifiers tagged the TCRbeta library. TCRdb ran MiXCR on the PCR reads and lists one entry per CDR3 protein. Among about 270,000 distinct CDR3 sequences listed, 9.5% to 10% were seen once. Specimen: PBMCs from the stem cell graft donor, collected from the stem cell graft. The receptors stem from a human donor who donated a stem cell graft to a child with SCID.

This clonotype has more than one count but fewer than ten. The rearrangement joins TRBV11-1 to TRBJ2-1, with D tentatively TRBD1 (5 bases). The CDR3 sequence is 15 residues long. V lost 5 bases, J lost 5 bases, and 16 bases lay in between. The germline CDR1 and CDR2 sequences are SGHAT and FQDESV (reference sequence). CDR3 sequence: CASSRGGAQDNEQFF. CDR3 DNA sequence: TGTGCCAGCAGCCGCGGTGGGGCGCAGGACAATGAGCAGTTCTTC.

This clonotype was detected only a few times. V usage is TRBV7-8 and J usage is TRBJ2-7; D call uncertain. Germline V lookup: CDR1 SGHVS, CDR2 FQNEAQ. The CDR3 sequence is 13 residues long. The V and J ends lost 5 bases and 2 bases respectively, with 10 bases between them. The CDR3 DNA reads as TGTGCCAGCAGCAACAACATCGCCTACGAGCAGTACTTC. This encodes CASSNNIAYEQYF.